This TCR beta chain derives from a study of T cell responses to AZD1222 COVID-19 vaccine. Findings and caveats of the study: Clonal diversity was possibly underestimated, and white British individuals and females predominated among donors. Spike-wide coverage was observed for vaccine-associated CD4 TCRs, with dominant responses at 160-218 and 743-854. Once two AZD1222 doses were given, Spike-specific TCR breadth and depth went up.

TCRdb's copy holds only in-frame clones and misses some; the assay was immunoSEQ multiplex PCR. The data show 77,000 or so clones, with roughly nine tenths seen just once and 7% to 8.5% held by the top ten. For this clone: No antigen is known for it.

This specimen was peripheral blood, taken on day 0 of MenACWY control vaccination. This sequence originates from an adult in good health.

CDR3 bases: TGCAGCGTTGTCCGAGGGGGTGAGCAGTTCTTC. Its translation: CSVVRGGEQFF. This chain connects TRBV29-1 to TRBJ2-1; D is possibly TRBD1 (6 bases). The germline gives CDR1 SQVTM, CDR2 ANQGSEA. Trimming took 4 bases from V and 9 from J, leaving 10 bases between them. There are 11 residues in the CDR3.